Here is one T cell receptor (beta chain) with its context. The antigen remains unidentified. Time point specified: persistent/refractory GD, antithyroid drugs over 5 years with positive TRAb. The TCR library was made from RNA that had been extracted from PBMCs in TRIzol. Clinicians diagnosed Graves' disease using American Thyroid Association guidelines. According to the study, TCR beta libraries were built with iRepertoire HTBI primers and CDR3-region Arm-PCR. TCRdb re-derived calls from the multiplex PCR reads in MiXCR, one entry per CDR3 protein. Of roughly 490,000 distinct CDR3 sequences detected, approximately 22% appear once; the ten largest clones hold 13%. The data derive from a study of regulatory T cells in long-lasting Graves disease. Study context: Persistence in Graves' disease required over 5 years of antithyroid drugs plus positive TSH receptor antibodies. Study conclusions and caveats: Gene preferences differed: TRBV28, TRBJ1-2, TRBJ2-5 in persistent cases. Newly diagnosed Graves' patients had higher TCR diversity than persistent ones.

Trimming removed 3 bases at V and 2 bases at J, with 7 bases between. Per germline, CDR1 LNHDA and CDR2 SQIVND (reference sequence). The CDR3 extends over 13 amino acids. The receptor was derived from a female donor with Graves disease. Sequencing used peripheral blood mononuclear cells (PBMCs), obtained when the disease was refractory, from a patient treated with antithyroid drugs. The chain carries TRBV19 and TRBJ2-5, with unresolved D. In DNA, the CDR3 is TGTGCCAGTAGTATCGGCAGACAAGAGACCCAGTACTTC. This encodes CASSIGRQETQYF.